This T cell receptor (beta chain) emerged from a study of CD4 and CD8 cells across lung adenocarcinoma regions. Donors had localized lung adenocarcinoma, a non-small cell lung cancer. The germline CDR1 and CDR2 sequences are MNHNS and SASEGT. The CDR3 is made up of 14 amino acids. As concerns this clonotype: The junction departs from germline at one end; a sequencing error may be responsible.

TCRdb fed the PCR reads into MiXCR, producing one record per CDR3 protein. The sample holds about 3,400 distinct CDR3 sequences, 45% to 60% seen once. Sequenced sample: CD4+ T cells from the center of a lung tumor. The V call is TRBV6-1, the J call TRBJ2-4; tentatively, D is TRBD2 (6 bases). The source is a female donor with lung adenocarcinoma. The CD4 and CD8 labels of this study may be unreliable. In DNA, the CDR3 is TGTGCCAGCAGTGAAGCTAGCGGCACAGATATTCAGTATTTC. This encodes CASSEASGTDIQYF.